The T cell receptor beta chain under discussion was sequenced for a study of T-cell reconstitution after alpha-beta-depleted transplantation in children. CDR1 is DFQATT and CDR2 is SNEGSKA in the germline V gene (reference sequence). J gave up 0 bases and V 0 bases, and 17 bases lay outside the gene matches. The CDR3 contains 19 residues. During its preparation, the TCRbeta library received unique molecular identifiers. TCRdb itself ran the PCR reads through MiXCR, one entry per CDR3 protein. The data hold some 400,000 distinct CDR3 sequences, with roughly 20% observed a single time. The chain has TRBV20-1 and TRBJ2-7; 7 bases line up with TRBD1. Sample: PBMCs from the stem cell graft donor, taken from the stem cell graft. This clonotype was obtained from a human donor who donated a stem cell graft to a child with acute myeloid leukemia. The CDR3 sequence: CSARDALGQVRISSYEQYF. CDR3 in DNA: TGCAGTGCTAGAGATGCCCTCGGACAGGTCCGTATAAGCTCCTACGAGCAGTACTTC.